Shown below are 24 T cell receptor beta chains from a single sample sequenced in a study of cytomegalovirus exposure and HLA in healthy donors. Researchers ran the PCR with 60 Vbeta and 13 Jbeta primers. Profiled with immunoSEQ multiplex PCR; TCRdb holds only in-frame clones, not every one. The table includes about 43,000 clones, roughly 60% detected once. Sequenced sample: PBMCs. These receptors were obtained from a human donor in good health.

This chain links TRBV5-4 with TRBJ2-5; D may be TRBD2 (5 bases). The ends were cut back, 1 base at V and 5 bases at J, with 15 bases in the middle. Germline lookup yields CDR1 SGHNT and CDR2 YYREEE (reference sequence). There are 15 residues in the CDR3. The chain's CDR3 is CASSLPRSGRETQYF. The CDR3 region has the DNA TGTGCCAGCAGCTTGCCCAGGAGCGGAAGGGAGACCCAGTACTTC.

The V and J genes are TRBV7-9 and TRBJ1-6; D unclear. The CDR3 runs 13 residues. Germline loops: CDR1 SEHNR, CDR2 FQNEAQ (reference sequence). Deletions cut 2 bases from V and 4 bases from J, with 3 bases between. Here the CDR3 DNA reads TGTGCCAGCAGCTTATCGTATAATTCACCCCTCCACTTT. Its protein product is CASSLSYNSPLHF.

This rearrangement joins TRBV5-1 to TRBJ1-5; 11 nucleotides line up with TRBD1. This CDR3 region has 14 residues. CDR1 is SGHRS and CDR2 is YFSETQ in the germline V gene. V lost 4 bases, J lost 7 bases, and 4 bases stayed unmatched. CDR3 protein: CASSPDRGLQPQHF. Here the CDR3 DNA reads TGCGCCAGCAGCCCGGACAGGGGGCTACAGCCCCAGCATTTT.

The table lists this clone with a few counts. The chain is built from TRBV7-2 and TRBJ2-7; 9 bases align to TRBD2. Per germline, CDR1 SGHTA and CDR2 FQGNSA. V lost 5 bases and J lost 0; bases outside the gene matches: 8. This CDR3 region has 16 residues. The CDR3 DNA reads TGTGCCAGCAGCCCTTTGAGCGGGGGGACCTCCTACGAGCAGTACTTC. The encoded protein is CASSPLSGGTSYEQYF.

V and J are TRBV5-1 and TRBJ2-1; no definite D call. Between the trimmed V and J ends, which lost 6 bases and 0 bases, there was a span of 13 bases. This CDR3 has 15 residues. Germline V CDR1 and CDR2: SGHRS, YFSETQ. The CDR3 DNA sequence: TGCGCCAGCACTCTTTCAACATTCTCCTACAATGAGCAGTTCTTC. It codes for CASTLSTFSYNEQFF.

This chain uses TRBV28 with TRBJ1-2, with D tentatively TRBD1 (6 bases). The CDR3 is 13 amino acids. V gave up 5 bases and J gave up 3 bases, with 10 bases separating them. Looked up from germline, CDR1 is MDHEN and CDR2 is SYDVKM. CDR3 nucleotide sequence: TGTGCCAGCAGTGGGGGCGGGTACTATGGCTACACCTTC. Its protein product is CASSGGGYYGYTF.

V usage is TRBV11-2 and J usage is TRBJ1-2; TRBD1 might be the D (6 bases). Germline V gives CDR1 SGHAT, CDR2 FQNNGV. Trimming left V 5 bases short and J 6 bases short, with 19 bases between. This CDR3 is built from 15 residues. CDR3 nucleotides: TGTGCCAGCAGCCTGAGGGGGTTTAGTTCTGATGGCTACACCTTC. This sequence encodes CASSLRGFSSDGYTF.

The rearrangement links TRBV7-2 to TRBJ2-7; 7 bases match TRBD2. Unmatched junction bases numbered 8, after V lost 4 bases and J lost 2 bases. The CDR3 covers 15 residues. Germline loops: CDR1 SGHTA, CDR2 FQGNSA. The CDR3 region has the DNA TGTGCCAGCAGCTGGGGGAGGGGAGCACCCTACGAGCAGTACTTC. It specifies CASSWGRGAPYEQYF.

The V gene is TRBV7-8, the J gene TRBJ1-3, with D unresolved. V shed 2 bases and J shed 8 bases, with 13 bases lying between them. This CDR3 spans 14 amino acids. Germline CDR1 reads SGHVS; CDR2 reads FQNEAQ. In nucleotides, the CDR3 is TGTGCCAGCAGCTTAAGAGGAGCCGGGGACACCATATATTTT. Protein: CASSLRGAGDTIYF.

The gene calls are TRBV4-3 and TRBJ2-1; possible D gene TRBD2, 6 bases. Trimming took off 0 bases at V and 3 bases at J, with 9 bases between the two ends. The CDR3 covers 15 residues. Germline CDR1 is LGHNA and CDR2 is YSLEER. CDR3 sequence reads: CASSQERGVYNEQFF. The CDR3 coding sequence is TGCGCCAGCAGCCAAGAACGCGGGGTCTACAATGAGCAGTTCTTC.

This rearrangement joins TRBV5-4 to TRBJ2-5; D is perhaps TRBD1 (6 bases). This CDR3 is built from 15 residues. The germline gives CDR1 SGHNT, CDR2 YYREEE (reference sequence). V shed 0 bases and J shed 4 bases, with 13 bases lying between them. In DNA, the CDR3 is TGTGCCAGCAGCTTGGGCAGCAGGGGTGCAGAGACCCAGTACTTC. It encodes CASSLGSRGAETQYF.

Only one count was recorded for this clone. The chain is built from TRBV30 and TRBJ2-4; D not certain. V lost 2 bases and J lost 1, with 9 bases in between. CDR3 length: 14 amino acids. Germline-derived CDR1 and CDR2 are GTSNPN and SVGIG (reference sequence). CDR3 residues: CAWSPGAAKNIQYF. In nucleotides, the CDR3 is TGTGCCTGGAGTCCAGGTGCGGCCAAAAACATTCAGTACTTC.

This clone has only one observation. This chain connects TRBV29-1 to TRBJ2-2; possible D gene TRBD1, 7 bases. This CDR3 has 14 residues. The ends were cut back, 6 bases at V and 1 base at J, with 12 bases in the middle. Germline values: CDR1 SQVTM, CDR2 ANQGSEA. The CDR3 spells CSVRGQRNTGELFF. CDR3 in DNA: TGCAGCGTGCGGGGACAGAGGAACACCGGGGAGCTGTTTTTT.

Here the CDR3 DNA reads TGTGCCAGCAGCGTAGGCCTAGCGGGGGGGCACGAGACCCAGTACTTC. Translated: CASSVGLAGGHETQYF. The chain has TRBV9 and TRBJ2-5; 12 bases map to TRBD2. CDR1 is SGDLS and CDR2 is YYNGEE in the germline V gene. V lost 0 bases, J lost 5 bases, and 5 bases stayed unmatched. The CDR3 contains 16 residues. Full variable domain (outside the CDR3, taken from reference TRBV9 and TRBJ2-5): DSGVTQTPKHLITATGQRVTLRCSPRSGDLSVYWYQQSLDQGLQFLIQYYNGEERAKGNILERFSAQQFPDLHSELNLSSLELGDSALYFCASSVGLAGGHETQYFGPGTRLLVL.

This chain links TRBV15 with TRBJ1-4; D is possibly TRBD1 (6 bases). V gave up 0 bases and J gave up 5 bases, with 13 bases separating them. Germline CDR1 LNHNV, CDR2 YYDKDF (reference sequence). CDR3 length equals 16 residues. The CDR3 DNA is TGTGCCACCAGCAGAGAAACGCGACAGGTCAATGAAAAACTGTTTTTT. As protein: CATSRETRQVNEKLFF. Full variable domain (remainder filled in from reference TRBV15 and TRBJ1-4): DAMVIQNPRYQVTQFGKPVTLSCSQTLNHNVMYWYQQKSSQAPKLLFHYYDKDFNNEADTPDNFQSRRPNTSFCFLDIRSPGLGDTAMYLCATSRETRQVNEKLFFGSGTQLSVL.

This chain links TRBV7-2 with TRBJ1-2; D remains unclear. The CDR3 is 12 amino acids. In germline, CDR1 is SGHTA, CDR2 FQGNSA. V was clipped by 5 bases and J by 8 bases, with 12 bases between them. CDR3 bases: TGTGCCAGCAGCGAGGGCCAGCTCGGCTACACCTTC. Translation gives CASSEGQLGYTF.

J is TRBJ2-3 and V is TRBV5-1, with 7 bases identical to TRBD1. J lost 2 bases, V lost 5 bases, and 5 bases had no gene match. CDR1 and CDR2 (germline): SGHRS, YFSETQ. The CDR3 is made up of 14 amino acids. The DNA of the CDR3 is TGCGCCAGCAGTAAGGGACAGTCCACAGATACGCAGTATTTT. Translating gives CASSKGQSTDTQYF.

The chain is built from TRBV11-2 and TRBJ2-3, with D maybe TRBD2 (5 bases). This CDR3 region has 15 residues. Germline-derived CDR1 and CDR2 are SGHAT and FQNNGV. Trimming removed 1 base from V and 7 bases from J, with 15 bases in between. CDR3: CASSLGLTQQNTQYF. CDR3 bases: TGTGCCAGCAGCTTAGGACTAACACAACAGAATACGCAGTATTTT.

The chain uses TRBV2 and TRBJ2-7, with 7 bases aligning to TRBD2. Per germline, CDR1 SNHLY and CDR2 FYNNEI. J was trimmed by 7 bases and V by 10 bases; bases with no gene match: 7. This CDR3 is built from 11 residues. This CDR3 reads CATRLGGEQYF. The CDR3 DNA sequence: TGTGCCACCCGACTCGGGGGGGAGCAGTACTTC.

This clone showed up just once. Written as DNA, the CDR3 is TGTGCCAGCAGCCCAGAAACCTTTAATGAAAAACTGTTTTTT. Translating gives CASSPETFNEKLFF. The chain combines TRBV7-9 with TRBJ1-4; no clear D gene. The CDR3 is 14 amino acids. The V gene lost 5 bases and the J gene lost 4 bases, with 11 bases spanning the gap. CDR1 is SEHNR and CDR2 is FQNEAQ in the germline V gene (reference sequence).

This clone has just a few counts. The CDR3 loop reads CASREGENSPLHF. The CDR3 coding sequence is TGCGCCAGCAGGGAAGGAGAGAATTCACCCCTCCACTTT. This sequence joins TRBV5-1 and TRBJ1-6; D gene ambiguous. Trimming stripped 5 bases from V and 7 bases from J, with 10 bases between. Germline CDR1 SGHRS, CDR2 YFSETQ. The CDR3 loop spans 13 amino acids. Using reference TRBV5-1 and TRBJ1-6 for the parts outside the CDR3, the full variable domain is KAGVTQTPRYLIKTRGQQVTLSCSPISGHRSVSWYQQTPGQGLQFLFEYFSETQRNKGNFPGRFSGRQFSNSRSEMNVSTLELGDSALYLCASREGENSPLHFGNGTRLTVT.

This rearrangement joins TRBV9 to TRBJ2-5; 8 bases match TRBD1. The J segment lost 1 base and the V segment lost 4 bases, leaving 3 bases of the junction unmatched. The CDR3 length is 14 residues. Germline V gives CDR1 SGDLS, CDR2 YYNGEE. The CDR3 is CASSPTGAQETQYF. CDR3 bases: TGTGCCAGCAGCCCGACAGGGGCCCAAGAGACCCAGTACTTC.

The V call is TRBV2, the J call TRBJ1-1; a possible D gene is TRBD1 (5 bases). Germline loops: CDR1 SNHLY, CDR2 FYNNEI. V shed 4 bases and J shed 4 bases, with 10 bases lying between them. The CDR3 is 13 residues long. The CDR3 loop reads CASSVGGGTEAFF. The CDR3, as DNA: TGTGCCAGCAGTGTGGGGGGTGGCACTGAAGCTTTCTTT.

The CDR3 coding sequence is TGTGCCAGCAGTCTCCGGACAGATACGAACTCTGGGGCCAACGTCCTGACTTTC. It encodes CASSLRTDTNSGANVLTF. This chain uses TRBV2 with TRBJ2-6, with D tentatively TRBD1 (6 bases). The germline gives CDR1 SNHLY, CDR2 FYNNEI. V shed 5 bases and J shed 0 bases, with 17 bases lying between them. This CDR3 contains 18 residues.